This T cell receptor beta chain was sequenced during a study of blood T cell repertoires in COVID-19. Participant ages covered about 18 to 95 years across some 25 US areas. Participant-given clinical history determined each cohort assignment. Resolution of symptoms, clearance, or two negative PCRs was present in recovered Cohort 3 donors. The repertoire was sequenced with immunoSEQ multiplex PCR; TCRdb's copy has only in-frame clones and lacks some. The data show approximately 440,000 clones, roughly 87% seen once. The material sequenced was PBMCs or T cells enriched from blood (not recorded which). The TCR originated in a woman younger than 30 who had recovered from COVID-19.

This chain's CDR3 is CASSQGVTGGGGQPQHF. In DNA, the CDR3 is TGTGCCAGCAGCCAAGGGGTCACAGGGGGCGGAGGTCAGCCCCAGCATTTT. The chain uses TRBV3-1 (or the pseudogene TRBV3-2) and TRBJ1-5, with TRBD1 matching 9 bases. V dropped 1 base and J dropped 6; count of bases not matched to a gene: 10. The germline V gene has CDR1 LGHDT and CDR2 YNNKEL (reference sequence). This CDR3 region has 17 residues.